The subject of this entry is one TCR beta chain. Profiled with immunoSEQ multiplex PCR; TCRdb holds only in-frame clones, not every one. Found here are under 4,500 clones, around 88% of them singletons; the top ten hold about 2.2%. The entry originates in a study of immune evolution from preneoplasia to lung adenocarcinoma. V was cut by 5 bases and J by 3 bases, with 11 bases left in between. CDR3 length: 14 residues. CDR1 and CDR2 from the germline V gene are SGHTA and FQGNSA. The V call is TRBV7-2, the J call TRBJ1-5; no clear D. The sample consisted of FFPE lung adenocarcinoma in situ tissue. The TCR sequence derives from a person aged 55 to 79 with lung adenocarcinoma. CDR3 amino acids: CASSLEGFNQPQHF. CDR3 bases: TGTGCCAGCAGCCTAGAGGGTTTCAATCAGCCCCAGCATTTT.